The rows below give T cell receptor beta chains drawn from one sample of a study of blood T cell repertoires in COVID-19. TCRdb keeps only in-frame clones here, not all; method: immunoSEQ multiplex PCR. The sample holds a few hundred thousand clones; around 84% are singletons and the top ten take roughly 6.7%. Sequencing was performed on PBMCs or T cells enriched from blood (not recorded which). The receptors come from a woman aged 45-65 years who had been exposed to COVID-19. Both conserved end residues are part of each CDR3. The D gene is left open where the match is weak.

>.|TRBV4-1|14|TRBJ1-4
CASSRGRLNEKLFF
>.|TRBV10-2|14|TRBJ1-1
CASSESQGSTEAFF
>.|TRBV27|16|TRBJ2-2
CASKLQGFANTGELFF
>.|TRBV5-1|15|TRBJ1-1
CASSLVSAGNTEAFF
>TRBD1|TRBV5-1|15|TRBJ1-6
CASSWDSSYNSPLHF
>.|TRBV10-3|15|TRBJ2-6
CAISEYGTGANVLTF
>.|TRBV5-1|14|TRBJ1-4
CASSLTPTNEKLFF
>TRBD2|TRBV7-6|15|TRBJ2-1
CASSQIAGGGDEQFF
>.|TRBV4-1|15|TRBJ1-3
CASSQGHSSGNTIYF
>.|TRBV20-1|10|TRBJ1-1
CSARRGEAFF
>TRBD2|TRBV15|16|TRBJ2-1
CATSRERGGTYNEQFF
>.|TRBV6-1|15|TRBJ1-5
CASSEREQGNQPQHF
>.|TRBV3-1/TRBV3-2|12|TRBJ2-3
CASSPDSDTQYF
>.|TRBV29-1|12|TRBJ1-4
CSVRDSYEKLFF
>.|TRBV5-1|14|TRBJ1-4
CASSLGLTNEKLFF
>.|TRBV2|14|TRBJ1-2
CASSPETGNYGYTF
>.|TRBV30|15|TRBJ2-3
CAWSVALQGEDTQYF
>TRBD2|TRBV28|15|TRBJ2-5
CASSRSGGAAETQYF
>.|TRBV27|12|TRBJ1-5
CASSFYDQPQHF
>.|TRBV7-2|14|TRBJ2-7
CASSLVPGNYEQYF
>TRBD1|TRBV10-2|14|TRBJ1-5
CASSVSRGEQPQHF
>TRBD2|TRBV7-8|15|TRBJ2-7
CASSLALAGGYEQYF
>.|TRBV9|12|TRBJ2-3
CASSEQGSTQYF
>TRBD2|TRBV2|15|TRBJ2-5
CASSGLAGGQETQYF
>TRBD2|TRBV7-2|16|TRBJ2-2
CASSLVGLGGPGELFF
>TRBD2|TRBV7-9|13|TRBJ2-7
CASSPRDYPEQYF
>TRBD1|TRBV5-3|16|TRBJ1-1
CARSWGQPARDTEAFF
>.|TRBV30|17|TRBJ2-7
CAWSVRVGAGSSYEQYF
>.|TRBV29-1|14|TRBJ2-7
CSVGGDGPTYEQYF
>TRBD2|TRBV7-2|15|TRBJ2-1
CASSFLSGGNNEQFF
>TRBD1|TRBV29-1|12|TRBJ1-2
CSDYTGVRGYTF
>TRBD1|TRBV7-2|15|TRBJ2-5
CASSPGQGIGETQYF
>TRBD1|TRBV30|14|TRBJ1-1
CAWSVLKGAAEAFF
>TRBD1|TRBV7-2|14|TRBJ1-5
CASSLGTGNQPQHF
>TRBD1|TRBV9|14|TRBJ2-1
CASSVTGGWDEQFF
>.|TRBV7-2|14|TRBJ1-6
CASSSRQRGSPLHF
>TRBD2|TRBV6-6|15|TRBJ2-5
CASSYPPSGGATQYF
>TRBD1|TRBV5-4|14|TRBJ1-2
CASSWDRGLDGYTF
>TRBD1|TRBV6-6|15|TRBJ1-2
CASTSPGTGPYGYTF
>TRBD1|TRBV27|13|TRBJ1-1
CASRGTGNTEAFF
>TRBD1|TRBV5-6|15|TRBJ1-3
CASSLYGQGRNTIYF
>TRBD1|TRBV13|13|TRBJ2-5
CASSFWTGGTQYF
>TRBD1|TRBV6-6|14|TRBJ1-1
CASSTRGLSTEAFF
>TRBD2|TRBV2|15|TRBJ2-2
CASRGLAGGTGELFF
>.|TRBV6-2/TRBV6-3|15|TRBJ1-1
CASSYSSTPNTEAFF
>.|TRBV9|13|TRBJ1-1
CASSVDQGTEAFF
>.|TRBV7-9|14|TRBJ2-2
CASSFGEILGELFF
>TRBD1|TRBV5-8|15|TRBJ1-6
CASSNGDRGDSPLHF
>.|TRBV2|14|TRBJ1-1
CASSRGGRDTEAFF
>TRBD1|TRBV5-1|14|TRBJ2-5
CASSLGTGSETQYF
>.|TRBV29-1|13|TRBJ1-5
CSVTDSQYQPQHF
>.|TRBV25-1|12|TRBJ2-5
CASSPWAETQYF
>.|TRBV30|11|TRBJ2-7
CAWSPGGEQYF
>.|TRBV30|13|TRBJ2-7
CAWRGHGIYEQYF
>.|TRBV6-5|13|TRBJ1-1
CASSLDRLSEAFF
>.|TRBV12-5|14|TRBJ2-1
CASGFGTGINEQFF